The next 2 T cell receptor beta chains were all read from a single sample in a study of cytomegalovirus exposure and HLA in healthy donors. This PCR relied on a set of 60 Vbeta primers and 13 Jbeta primers. Assay used: immunoSEQ multiplex PCR; TCRdb lists only in-frame clones, some missing. Of around 100,000 clones listed, about 62% are singletons. Specimen: PBMCs. The source of these receptors is a human donor in good health.

In regard to this clone: Distinct nucleotide sequences in the sample also encode this CDR3. The rearrangement links TRBV27 to TRBJ2-3, with 8 nucleotides matching TRBD1. The V segment lost 2 bases and the J segment 1 base; nucleotides outside the gene matches: 5. Germline V gene lookup returns CDR1 MNHEY and CDR2 SMNVEV (reference sequence). CDR3 length: 16 residues. CDR3 in amino acids: CASSLLPGGGTDTQYF. The DNA for the CDR3 is TGTGCCAGCAGTTTACTACCAGGGGGCGGCACAGATACGCAGTATTTT.

The chain couples TRBV19 to TRBJ1-1; no clear D. The CDR3 has 13 amino acids. CDR1 LNHDA and CDR2 SQIVND come from the germline V gene (reference sequence). Trimming removed 3 bases at V and 1 base at J, with 6 bases between. The CDR3 here is CASSISWNTEAFF. The CDR3 bases are TGTGCCAGTAGTATTTCTTGGAACACTGAAGCTTTCTTT.